Sequencing of this T cell receptor (beta chain) was carried out in a study of T-cell memory formation after mild COVID-19. In TCRdb, the 5' RACE reads were re-called with MiXCR into one record per CDR3 protein. The sample consists of about 310,000 distinct CDR3 sequences, approximately 19% of them appearing once. The V gene lost 7 bases and the J gene lost 2 bases, with 16 bases spanning the gap. Looked up from germline, CDR1 is SEHNR and CDR2 is FQNEAQ (reference sequence). The CDR3 extends over 15 amino acids. Only a few counts were recorded for this clonotype. The sample consisted of PBMCs or a T cell subset sorted from them (not recorded which). The receptor was isolated from a man between 18 and 35 years old who had mild COVID-19 (a few samples of this study predate the infection). Cell type and time point are not known. The genes are TRBV7-9 and TRBJ2-3; D might be TRBD2 (5 bases). The CDR3 reads CASTPGYRDTDTQYF. The DNA of the CDR3 is TGTGCCAGCACTCCGGGGTATCGGGACACAGATACGCAGTATTTT.